This TCR beta chain was retrieved from a study of T cell changes during pregnancy in multiple sclerosis. This clone was detected once. Repertoires were generated with immunoSEQ multiplex PCR, while TCRdb's copy carries only in-frame clones and drops some. The sample yields about 75,000 clones, approximately 93% seen once. V lost 6 bases, J lost 5 bases, and 20 bases lay in between. This CDR3 has 15 amino acids. The germline V gene has CDR1 SQVTM and CDR2 ANQGSEA. The chain recombines TRBV29-1 with TRBJ2-1; D possibly corresponds to TRBD2 (5 bases). The sequencing here drew on CD4+ T cells from peripheral blood mononuclear cells, taken after pregnancy. The sequence was obtained from a female donor with multiple sclerosis, enrolled in a pregnancy study. The DNA for the CDR3 is TGCAGCGTCGATCCGACTGGACTGAGGCACAATGAGCAGTTCTTC. Its translation is CSVDPTGLRHNEQFF.